A selection of T cell receptor beta chains follows, all from one sample in a study of cytomegalovirus exposure and HLA in healthy donors. Clones were read by immunoSEQ multiplex PCR, and TCRdb kept only the in-frame ones, dropping some. Among about 43,000 clones listed, roughly 77% were seen once. The sequenced sample was PBMCs. The receptor source for this set is a man in his thirties or forties in good health and CMV-seronegative. CDR3s include the opening cysteine and the closing phenylalanine or tryptophan. Each record gives: CDR3 length, clone size, D gene, J gene, V gene, CDR3 DNA, CDR3 protein. A D gene is named only where the DNA matches it firmly. Expanded clones get a size class; other rows say once, few or many, or leave the size out.

CDR3 length: 15
clone size: .
D gene: TRBD1
J gene: TRBJ1-1
V gene: TRBV5-4
CDR3 DNA: TGTGCCAGCAGTGGCGACCGGACAGGCGCGACTGAAGCTTTCTTT
CDR3 protein: CASSGDRTGATEAFF

CDR3 length: 11
clone size: .
D gene: .
J gene: TRBJ2-3
V gene: TRBV5-1
CDR3 DNA: TGCGCCAGCAGTCAGTCAGATACGCAGTATTTT
CDR3 protein: CASSQSDTQYF

CDR3 length: 14
clone size: .
D gene: TRBD2
J gene: TRBJ2-7
V gene: TRBV15
CDR3 DNA: TGTGCCACCAGCAGAGGGGGACTACTCTACGAGCAGTACTTC
CDR3 protein: CATSRGGLLYEQYF

CDR3 length: 16
clone size: .
D gene: .
J gene: TRBJ2-7
V gene: TRBV29-1
CDR3 DNA: TGCAGCGTTGGGGCTCTAGGATGGCAGGGATCCCACGAGCAGTACTTC
CDR3 protein: CSVGALGWQGSHEQYF

CDR3 length: 16
clone size: .
D gene: .
J gene: TRBJ2-3
V gene: TRBV5-4
CDR3 DNA: TGTGCCAGCAGCTCGAACAGGAGACTTAGCACAGATACGCAGTATTTT
CDR3 protein: CASSSNRRLSTDTQYF

CDR3 length: 14
clone size: .
D gene: TRBD1
J gene: TRBJ1-6
V gene: TRBV11-3
CDR3 DNA: TGTGCCAGCAGTTGGACAGGCGAAAACTCACCCCTCCACTTT
CDR3 protein: CASSWTGENSPLHF

CDR3 length: 16
clone size: .
D gene: TRBD2
J gene: TRBJ2-3
V gene: TRBV10-3
CDR3 DNA: TGTGCCATCAGTGGAACTAGCGGAACTAGCACAGATACGCAGTATTTT
CDR3 protein: CAISGTSGTSTDTQYF

CDR3 length: 19
clone size: .
D gene: TRBD1
J gene: TRBJ1-1
V gene: TRBV18
CDR3 DNA: TGTGCCAGCTCACCAACGAGAGGCCAGAGGGACAGTTCGAACACTGAAGCTTTCTTT
CDR3 protein: CASSPTRGQRDSSNTEAFF

CDR3 length: 14
clone size: .
D gene: TRBD2
J gene: TRBJ2-7
V gene: TRBV4-2
CDR3 DNA: TGTGCCAGCAGCCAACTAGCGGGAGGGTACGAGCAGTACTTC
CDR3 protein: CASSQLAGGYEQYF

CDR3 length: 15
clone size: .
D gene: TRBD1
J gene: TRBJ2-7
V gene: TRBV11-2
CDR3 DNA: TGTGCCAGCAGTTTACCGGGACAGGGGGCCTACGAGCAGTACTTC
CDR3 protein: CASSLPGQGAYEQYF

CDR3 length: 16
clone size: .
D gene: .
J gene: TRBJ2-2
V gene: TRBV5-1
CDR3 DNA: TGCGCCAGCAGCCACTCAGCGCGGGAGAACACCGGGGAGCTGTTTTTT
CDR3 protein: CASSHSARENTGELFF

CDR3 length: 20
clone size: .
D gene: TRBD2
J gene: TRBJ2-1
V gene: TRBV7-6
CDR3 DNA: TGTGCCAGCAGCTTAGTTGGTACAGTCAAGGCGGGAGTTAACTACAATGAGCAGTTCTTC
CDR3 protein: CASSLVGTVKAGVNYNEQFF

CDR3 length: 14
clone size: .
D gene: .
J gene: TRBJ1-3
V gene: TRBV14
CDR3 DNA: TGTGCCAGCAGCCAAGGGACATCTGGAAACACCATATATTTT
CDR3 protein: CASSQGTSGNTIYF

CDR3 length: 15
clone size: once
D gene: .
J gene: TRBJ1-1
V gene: TRBV29-1
CDR3 DNA: TGCAGCGTTGGCGGGGGGTGGGGGATGAACACTGAAGCTTTCTTT
CDR3 protein: CSVGGGWGMNTEAFF

CDR3 length: 16
clone size: .
D gene: TRBD2
J gene: TRBJ2-1
V gene: TRBV30
CDR3 DNA: TGTGCCTGGAGTGTCCCCGGAGCGGGAAAGTACAATGAGCAGTTCTTC
CDR3 protein: CAWSVPGAGKYNEQFF

CDR3 length: 15
clone size: .
D gene: TRBD2
J gene: TRBJ2-7
V gene: TRBV7-9
CDR3 DNA: TGTGCCAGCAGCCCCCGGACTAGCGGGAGCTACGAGCAGTACTTC
CDR3 protein: CASSPRTSGSYEQYF

CDR3 length: 13
clone size: .
D gene: .
J gene: TRBJ2-7
V gene: TRBV19
CDR3 DNA: TGTGCCAGTAGTCCCCGTGCGGGCTACGAGCAGTACTTC
CDR3 protein: CASSPRAGYEQYF

CDR3 length: 14
clone size: .
D gene: .
J gene: TRBJ2-7
V gene: TRBV11-2
CDR3 DNA: TGTGCCAGCAGCCAAAACAACCCCCGGGGGGAGCAGTACTTC
CDR3 protein: CASSQNNPRGEQYF

CDR3 length: 16
clone size: .
D gene: TRBD2
J gene: TRBJ2-3
V gene: TRBV4-2
CDR3 DNA: TGTGCCAGCAGCCCCGGGACTAGCGGGAGGGCAGATACGCAGTATTTT
CDR3 protein: CASSPGTSGRADTQYF

CDR3 length: 14
clone size: few
D gene: TRBD2
J gene: TRBJ2-1
V gene: TRBV6-5
CDR3 DNA: TGTGCCAGCAGTCGTAGCGGGAGGAGCAATGAGCAGTTCTTC
CDR3 protein: CASSRSGRSNEQFF

CDR3 length: 16
clone size: .
D gene: .
J gene: TRBJ1-3
V gene: TRBV5-1
CDR3 DNA: TGCGCCAGCAGCTTGGGTTACAGGGCGTCTGGAAACACCATATATTTT
CDR3 protein: CASSLGYRASGNTIYF

CDR3 length: 15
clone size: .
D gene: TRBD2
J gene: TRBJ2-2
V gene: TRBV9
CDR3 DNA: TGTGCCAGCAGCGTCCGAACTAGCGGTCCCGGGGAGCTGTTTTTT
CDR3 protein: CASSVRTSGPGELFF

CDR3 length: 14
clone size: .
D gene: TRBD1
J gene: TRBJ1-2
V gene: TRBV9
CDR3 DNA: TGTGCCAGCAGCGTAGCGGTAGGGGGCCGTGGCTACACCTTC
CDR3 protein: CASSVAVGGRGYTF

CDR3 length: 14
clone size: .
D gene: TRBD1
J gene: TRBJ2-5
V gene: TRBV5-1
CDR3 DNA: TGCGCCAGCAGCTTGACGACAGGGAAGGAGACCCAGTACTTC
CDR3 protein: CASSLTTGKETQYF

CDR3 length: 13
clone size: .
D gene: TRBD2
J gene: TRBJ2-1
V gene: TRBV5-4
CDR3 DNA: TGTGCCAGCAGCAGGGGACTAGAGGATGAGCAGTTCTTC
CDR3 protein: CASSRGLEDEQFF

CDR3 length: 17
clone size: .
D gene: .
J gene: TRBJ1-2
V gene: TRBV5-5
CDR3 DNA: TGTGCCAGCAGCCCAACTGCACAGCCCGAGTACGTCTATGGCTACACCTTC
CDR3 protein: CASSPTAQPEYVYGYTF

CDR3 length: 12
clone size: .
D gene: .
J gene: TRBJ1-2
V gene: TRBV2
CDR3 DNA: TGTGCCAGCAGTGAGCGCGGCTATGGCTACACCTTC
CDR3 protein: CASSERGYGYTF

CDR3 length: 12
clone size: .
D gene: TRBD1
J gene: TRBJ2-7
V gene: TRBV29-1
CDR3 DNA: TGCAGCGCTGGACAGGGCTCCTACGAGCAGTACTTC
CDR3 protein: CSAGQGSYEQYF

CDR3 length: 15
clone size: .
D gene: .
J gene: TRBJ1-4
V gene: TRBV13
CDR3 DNA: TGTGCCAGCAGCTCAACAGAGCTAACTTTCGAAAAACTGTTTTTT
CDR3 protein: CASSSTELTFEKLFF

CDR3 length: 15
clone size: few
D gene: TRBD2
J gene: TRBJ2-1
V gene: TRBV4-2
CDR3 DNA: TGTGCCAGCAGCCCTGAGCGGGAGACTTACAATGAGCAGTTCTTC
CDR3 protein: CASSPERETYNEQFF

CDR3 length: 13
clone size: .
D gene: TRBD1
J gene: TRBJ1-2
V gene: TRBV27
CDR3 DNA: TGTGCCAGCAGTCCTATCCGACAGGGAGGCTACACCTTC
CDR3 protein: CASSPIRQGGYTF

CDR3 length: 15
clone size: .
D gene: TRBD1
J gene: TRBJ2-7
V gene: TRBV15
CDR3 DNA: TGTGCCACCAGCAGCCACAGGGGGCCAAACTACGAGCAGTACTTC
CDR3 protein: CATSSHRGPNYEQYF

CDR3 length: 16
clone size: .
D gene: TRBD2
J gene: TRBJ2-3
V gene: TRBV7-2
CDR3 DNA: TGTGCCAGCAGCTTAGTTGGGACTAGCGGTTCAGATACGCAGTATTTT
CDR3 protein: CASSLVGTSGSDTQYF

CDR3 length: 15
clone size: .
D gene: .
J gene: TRBJ1-5
V gene: TRBV28
CDR3 DNA: TGTGCCAGCAGTTTCGGGGGGTGGGTTAATCAGCCCCAGCATTTT
CDR3 protein: CASSFGGWVNQPQHF

CDR3 length: 18
clone size: few
D gene: TRBD2
J gene: TRBJ2-3
V gene: TRBV4-3
CDR3 DNA: TGCGCCAGCAGCCAAGATGGAGTAGGACTAGCGGGATGGGATACGCAGTATTTT
CDR3 protein: CASSQDGVGLAGWDTQYF

CDR3 length: 15
clone size: .
D gene: .
J gene: TRBJ2-7
V gene: TRBV9
CDR3 DNA: TGTGCCAGCAGCCTCCGGGACACCTACTCCTACGAGCAGTACTTC
CDR3 protein: CASSLRDTYSYEQYF

CDR3 length: 17
clone size: .
D gene: .
J gene: TRBJ2-5
V gene: TRBV5-6
CDR3 DNA: TGTGCCAGCAGCTTGGCCGGCTGGACAGAACAATCGGAGACCCAGTACTTC
CDR3 protein: CASSLAGWTEQSETQYF

CDR3 length: 14
clone size: .
D gene: .
J gene: TRBJ2-1
V gene: TRBV4-3
CDR3 DNA: TGCGCCAGCAGCCAGCTATCCTCCTACAATGAGCAGTTCTTC
CDR3 protein: CASSQLSSYNEQFF

CDR3 length: 16
clone size: .
D gene: .
J gene: TRBJ1-6
V gene: TRBV5-6
CDR3 DNA: TGTGCCAGCAGCATCACAGCAAACTCCTATAATTCACCCCTCCACTTT
CDR3 protein: CASSITANSYNSPLHF